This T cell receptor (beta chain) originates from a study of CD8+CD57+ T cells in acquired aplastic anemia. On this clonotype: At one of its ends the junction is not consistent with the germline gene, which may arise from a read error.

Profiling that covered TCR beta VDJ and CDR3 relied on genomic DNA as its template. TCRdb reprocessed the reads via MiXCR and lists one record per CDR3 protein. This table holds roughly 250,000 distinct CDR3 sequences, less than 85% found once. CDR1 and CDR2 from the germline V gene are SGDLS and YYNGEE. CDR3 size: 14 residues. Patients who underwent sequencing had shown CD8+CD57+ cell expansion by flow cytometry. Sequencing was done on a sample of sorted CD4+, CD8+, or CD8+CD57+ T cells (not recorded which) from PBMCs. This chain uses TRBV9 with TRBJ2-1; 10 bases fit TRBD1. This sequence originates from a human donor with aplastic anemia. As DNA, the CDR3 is TGTGCCAGCAGTGTAGGACAGGGGGGCTACGAGCAGTTCTTC. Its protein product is CASSVGQGGYEQFF. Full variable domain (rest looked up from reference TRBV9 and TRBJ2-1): DSGVTQTPKHLITATGQRVTLRCSPRSGDLSVYWYQQSLDQGLQFLIQYYNGEERAKGNILERFSAQQFPDLHSELNLSSLELGDSALYFCASSVGQGGYEQFFGPGTRLTVL.